The clone carrying this T cell receptor beta chain was seen a single time. Trimming cost V 5 bases and J 1 base; bases outside gene matches: 6. This CDR3 is 17 amino acids long. Germline assignment: CDR1 SGHTA and CDR2 FQGNSA. The sample comes from a study of CD8 T cells in Susac syndrome. TCR beta sequences were obtained from blood CD8+ and CD4+ T cells. Controls were age- and sex-matched healthy donors. FACS was used to enrich TEMRA cells, whereas the CD8+ and CD4+ T cells were obtained by negative isolation. With random hexamers, roughly 0.5 to 1 ug RNA was reverse transcribed. The TCR beta CDR3 was amplified by immunoSEQ multiplex PCR across 54 Vbeta, 13 Jbeta. TCRdb analysed the immunoSEQ multiplex PCR reads with MiXCR anew, one entry per CDR3 protein. The table has roughly 160,000 distinct CDR3 sequences, about 93% seen once; the top ten hold 0.13% to 0.15%.

The receptor was isolated from a human donor in good health. Sequencing was performed on CD4+ T cells from PBMCs. The J gene is TRBJ2-7, the V gene TRBV7-2; TRBD2 matches at 15 bases. The CDR3 reads CASSPGTSGGPSYEQYF. CDR3 DNA sequence: TGTGCCAGCAGCCCTGGGACTAGCGGGGGGCCGTCCTACGAGCAGTACTTC.